This is a list of T cell receptor beta chains from one sample in a study of early T cells in non-severe SARS-CoV-2 infection. Via MiXCR, TCRdb re-called the 5' RACE reads, giving one row per CDR3 protein. The data hold 60,000 to 75,000 distinct CDR3 sequences, with about 12% observed a single time. Here the sequenced sample was whole blood, taken at baseline. All receptors derive from an adult who was a healthcare worker with PCR-confirmed SARS-CoV-2 infection or an uninfected control (not recorded which). Both conserved end residues are part of each CDR3. A D gene is named only where the DNA matches it firmly. Size is omitted from some rows. Given values are once, few, many or a class for expanded clones.

CDR3 DNA,CDR3 protein,clone size,V gene,D gene,J gene
TGTGCCAGCAGCTCCCCCGGGACCCAGACGGAGACCCAGTACTTC,CASSSPGTQTETQYF,few,TRBV7-9,-,TRBJ2-5
TGTGCCATCAGTTCAAACAACAATGAGCAGTTCTTC,CAISSNNNEQFF,-,TRBV10-3,-,TRBJ2-1
TGTGCCAGCAGTTACTCTAGTTTCGGCAACACTGAAGCTTTCTTT,CASSYSSFGNTEAFF,few,TRBV6-2/TRBV6-3,-,TRBJ1-1
TGTGCCAGCAGAAAACTTACCGCTAGCGGGGTCGGAGATACGCAGTATTTT,CASRKLTASGVGDTQYF,-,TRBV7-9,TRBD2,TRBJ2-3
TGTGCCACCAAACCCGGACATAATAGCAATCAGCCCCAGCATTTT,CATKPGHNSNQPQHF,many,TRBV19,-,TRBJ1-5
TGCAGTGCTAGGTCGAGGAGCGGGAGGGCCATTCAAGATACGCAGTATTTT,CSARSRSGRAIQDTQYF,many,TRBV20-1,TRBD2,TRBJ2-3
TGTGCCAGCTCACCAGCCGGGGAGGGATATGGCTACACCTTC,CASSPAGEGYGYTF,few,TRBV18,-,TRBJ1-2
TGTGCCAGCAGTGAATACTCGCCCCCAGGGAACACTGAAGCTTTCTTT,CASSEYSPPGNTEAFF,-,TRBV2,-,TRBJ1-1
TGTGCCAGCAGTTTCCAAGCGGGGGGTAATTCACCCCTCCACTTT,CASSFQAGGNSPLHF,few,TRBV12-3/TRBV12-4,-,TRBJ1-6
TGCGCCAGCAGCCGATACAGGACAGGGGGCCCAACTGGGGCCAACGTCCTGACTTTC,CASSRYRTGGPTGANVLTF,-,TRBV4-3,TRBD1,TRBJ2-6
TGCGCCAGCAGCTCGGCGGGGACCCAGTACTTC,CASSSAGTQYF,-,TRBV5-1,-,TRBJ2-5
TGTGCCATCAGTCTAGGACAGGGGGCTGGAGATACGCAGTATTTT,CAISLGQGAGDTQYF,few,TRBV10-3,TRBD1,TRBJ2-3
TGTGCCAGCAGTCGACAGTTGGGGGAGCAGTACTTC,CASSRQLGEQYF,few,TRBV12-3/TRBV12-4,-,TRBJ2-7
TGTGCCAGCAGCAAAATTGGCACATCGAGCTCCTACAATGAGCAGTTCTTC,CASSKIGTSSSYNEQFF,-,TRBV21-1,-,TRBJ2-1
TGTGCCAGCAGATCGGCTAGCACAGATACGCAGTATTTT,CASRSASTDTQYF,-,TRBV12-3/TRBV12-4,-,TRBJ2-3
TGTGCCAGCAGCCTACTTACAGGGTTGACGCACACTGAAGCTTTCTTT,CASSLLTGLTHTEAFF,many,TRBV27,-,TRBJ1-1
TGTGCCAGCAGGATAACAGGGATCTCTGAAGCTTTCTTT,CASRITGISEAFF,-,TRBV27,-,TRBJ1-1
TGCGCCAGCAGCCAAGATCTGCGGGGGACCGGGGAGCTGTTTTTT,CASSQDLRGTGELFF,-,TRBV4-3,TRBD2,TRBJ2-2
TGCGCCAGCAGCTTGGGGACGGTGAACACTGAAGCTTTCTTT,CASSLGTVNTEAFF,few,TRBV5-1,-,TRBJ1-1
TGTGCCAGCAGTTCGGGACTAGCGGGCCCCAATGAGCAGTTCTTC,CASSSGLAGPNEQFF,-,TRBV28,TRBD2,TRBJ2-1
TGTGCCAGCAGTTTATCGGTTAGCGCCTCTTGGAACGAGCAGTACTTC,CASSLSVSASWNEQYF,-,TRBV27,-,TRBJ2-7
TGTGCCAGCAGTTTAGCCCCCTCGGGACAGGGAATGAACACTGAAGCTTTCTTT,CASSLAPSGQGMNTEAFF,few,TRBV28,TRBD1,TRBJ1-1
TGTGCCAGCAGTTACCCTAGGTCGGGGTCCGATGAGCAGTTCTTC,CASSYPRSGSDEQFF,-,TRBV6-5,-,TRBJ2-1
TGTGCCAGCAGCCCTCAGGGTACCAATCAGCCCCAGCATTTT,CASSPQGTNQPQHF,few,TRBV7-8,-,TRBJ1-5
TGCAGTGCTCTAAAACTAACCGAAGCTTTCTTT,CSALKLTEAFF,many,TRBV20-1,-,TRBJ1-1
TGTGCCAGCAGCCCACCGGGACCGCTAATGACGGACACGTTCTACGAGCAGTACTTC,CASSPPGPLMTDTFYEQYF,few,TRBV5-4,-,TRBJ2-7
TGTGCCAGCAGTTCGCCCACCGGGACAAGATATGGCTACACCTTC,CASSSPTGTRYGYTF,many,TRBV6-2/TRBV6-3,-,TRBJ1-2
TGCAGTGCTCTAGCGGGACCCTTGTTCTTC,CSALAGPLFF,few,TRBV20-1,TRBD2,TRBJ2-5
TGCAGCGTTGAACCCCGGACAGGGCGGTTGGGAGATACGCAGTATTTT,CSVEPRTGRLGDTQYF,-,TRBV29-1,TRBD1,TRBJ2-3
TGTGCCAGCTCACCTACAAACTCAGGACGGGATAATTCACCCCTCCACTTT,CASSPTNSGRDNSPLHF,many,TRBV18,-,TRBJ1-6
TGTGCCAGCAGCCAGGATACTAGCGGAATCACCGGGGAGCTGTTTTTT,CASSQDTSGITGELFF,few,TRBV3-1,TRBD2,TRBJ2-2
TGTGCCAGCAGTTCACAGGGAAGAGGCACAGATACGCAGTATTTT,CASSSQGRGTDTQYF,few,TRBV27,-,TRBJ2-3
TGTGCCAGTAGTCCGACAGGGGGGATTATGGAGCAGTACTTC,CASSPTGGIMEQYF,few,TRBV19,TRBD1,TRBJ2-7
TGTGCCAGCAGGGACATCAAAAACATTCAGTACTTC,CASRDIKNIQYF,few,TRBV7-9,-,TRBJ2-4
TGTGCCAGCAGACGGGACAGAGGCACCGGGGAGCTGTTTTTT,CASRRDRGTGELFF,-,TRBV7-2,TRBD1,TRBJ2-2
TGTGCCAGTAGTATAGCGCCCATCAATGAGCAGTTCTTC,CASSIAPINEQFF,few,TRBV19,-,TRBJ2-1
TGTGCCAGCAGTGACGGGAAGATGAAATACAATGAGCAGTTCTTC,CASSDGKMKYNEQFF,-,TRBV6-4,-,TRBJ2-1
TGTGCCATCAGTAACCAGGGGGGGAATCAGCCCCAGCATTTT,CAISNQGGNQPQHF,many,TRBV10-3,TRBD1,TRBJ1-5
TGTGCCAGCAGTTCACATGACTGGGGACATTCACCCCTCCACTTT,CASSSHDWGHSPLHF,few,TRBV27,-,TRBJ1-6
TGTGCCAGCAGCTCCACAACCCGCCTAGCGACCGGAGCCAAAAACATTCAGTACTTC,CASSSTTRLATGAKNIQYF,many,TRBV7-9,-,TRBJ2-4
TGTGCCAGCAGAAACATCCCCGGGCCCCCCTACGAGCAGTACTTC,CASRNIPGPPYEQYF,few,TRBV7-9,-,TRBJ2-7
TGTGCCAGCAGTACGGACCTTAGCTCTGGAAACACCATATATTTT,CASSTDLSSGNTIYF,few,TRBV2,-,TRBJ1-3
TGTGCCAGCAGTTTCGTTCGACAGGACGAGCAGTACTTC,CASSFVRQDEQYF,many,TRBV6-2/TRBV6-3,-,TRBJ2-7
TGCACCGTGGGTGCAGGGTGGGGGATGAACACTGAAGCTTTCTTT,CTVGAGWGMNTEAFF,medium-sized,TRBV29-1,-,TRBJ1-1
TGTGCCAGCAGCCAAGGGACAGGGTCGTTTGAGAATGAGCAGTTCTTC,CASSQGTGSFENEQFF,few,TRBV4-2,TRBD1,TRBJ2-1
TGCAGCTTGGGACAGATTCAGAACACTGAAGCTTTCTTT,CSLGQIQNTEAFF,few,TRBV29-1,TRBD1,TRBJ1-1
TGTGCCAGCAGCCAAGATAAGGCCAGGGGGGATGGCTACACCTTC,CASSQDKARGDGYTF,many,TRBV4-2,TRBD1,TRBJ1-2
TGTGCCAGCAGACGAACTAGCGGGAGGGCCGAATCCTACAATGAGCAGTTCTTC,CASRRTSGRAESYNEQFF,-,TRBV3-1,TRBD2,TRBJ2-1
TGTGCCATCAACAATAACAGGGAGAGCGACGAGCAGTACTTC,CAINNNRESDEQYF,-,TRBV10-3,-,TRBJ2-7
TGTGCCAGCTCACTCGGACCTGGCCCGAATGGCTACACCTTC,CASSLGPGPNGYTF,many,TRBV18,-,TRBJ1-2
TGTGCCAGCAGCCTTGGACAGGGGTCTCGCGGCTACACCTTC,CASSLGQGSRGYTF,-,TRBV7-9,TRBD1,TRBJ1-2
TGCGCCAGCAGCTTGGGGACTAGCGGTCAAGAGACCCAGTACTTC,CASSLGTSGQETQYF,few,TRBV5-1,TRBD2,TRBJ2-5
TGTGCCAGCAGCTTAGATTACAGGGTCGGAGAGACCCAGTACTTC,CASSLDYRVGETQYF,few,TRBV7-2,-,TRBJ2-5
TGTGCCATCAGTGAGCGGGGGGATCCCAATGAGCAGTTCTTC,CAISERGDPNEQFF,many,TRBV10-3,TRBD2,TRBJ2-1
TGCAGTGCTAGAGGGCAGGGCTCCACCGGGGAGCTGTTTTTT,CSARGQGSTGELFF,medium-sized,TRBV20-1,-,TRBJ2-2
TGTGCCAGCAAACGGGACGTACATAGCAATCAGCCCCAGCATTTT,CASKRDVHSNQPQHF,few,TRBV27,-,TRBJ1-5